Shown below are 24 T cell receptor beta chains from a single sample sequenced in a study of identical twins. TCRdb redid the calling of the 5' RACE reads with MiXCR, one entry per CDR3 protein. The data contain around 1.7 million distinct CDR3 sequences, around a third of them singletons. The source material was cord blood. The receptors originated from a newborn girl in good health.

The chain recombines TRBV7-2 with TRBJ1-2; D gene ambiguous. Germline CDR1 SGHTA, CDR2 FQGNSA. The CDR3 extends over 14 amino acids. Trimming removed 4 bases from V and 0 bases from J, with 9 bases in between. This chain's CDR3 is CASSSRLANYGYTF. The CDR3 region has the DNA TGTGCCAGCAGCTCAAGACTGGCTAACTATGGCTACACCTTC. Variable domain in full (rest from reference TRBV7-2 and TRBJ1-2): GAGVSQSPSNKVTEKGKDVELRCDPISGHTALYWYRQSLGQGLEFLIYFQGNSAPDKSGLPSDRFSAERTGGSVSTLTIQRTQQEDSAVYLCASSSRLANYGYTFGSGTRLTVV.

This clonotype was recorded many times. This chain uses TRBV5-1 with TRBJ2-3; maybe TRBD1 (5 bases). V lost 2 bases to trimming and J lost 6 bases, with 16 bases between them. Germline V gene lookup returns CDR1 SGHRS and CDR2 YFSETQ. The CDR3 runs to 15 residues. The CDR3 DNA sequence: TGCGCCAGCAGCTTACATCAGGGTCGTCCCGATACGCAGTATTTT. Its protein product is CASSLHQGRPDTQYF. Using reference TRBV5-1 and TRBJ2-3 for the parts outside the CDR3, the full variable domain is KAGVTQTPRYLIKTRGQQVTLSCSPISGHRSVSWYQQTPGQGLQFLFEYFSETQRNKGNFPGRFSGRQFSNSRSEMNVSTLELGDSALYLCASSLHQGRPDTQYFGPGTRLTVL.

This chain uses TRBV7-2 with TRBJ2-1, with D hard to call. Germline V gives CDR1 SGHTA, CDR2 FQGNSA. Trimming shortened V by 3 bases and J by 0 bases, and 9 bases separated the two germline ends. CDR3 length equals 15 residues. The CDR3 DNA is TGTGCCAGCAGCTTTTTGCGCGACTCCTACAATGAGCAGTTCTTC. The encoded protein is CASSFLRDSYNEQFF.

The CDR3 sequence: CASSLRGDRGRNTEAFF. CDR3 DNA sequence: TGCGCCAGCAGCTTGCGGGGGGACAGGGGGAGGAACACTGAAGCTTTCTTT. The chain carries TRBV5-1 and TRBJ1-1; 11 bases align to TRBD1. The junction had 6 bases not matched to a gene; V was cut back by 1 base and J by 1 base. Germline V gene data show CDR1 as SGHRS and CDR2 as YFSETQ. This CDR3 has 17 amino acids. The variable domain in full, completed from reference TRBV5-1 and TRBJ1-1, reads KAGVTQTPRYLIKTRGQQVTLSCSPISGHRSVSWYQQTPGQGLQFLFEYFSETQRNKGNFPGRFSGRQFSNSRSEMNVSTLELGDSALYLCASSLRGDRGRNTEAFFGQGTRLTVV.

This chain connects TRBV14 to TRBJ2-1, with D maybe TRBD2 (6 bases). Germline CDR1 reads SGHDN; CDR2 reads FVKESK. V lost 3 bases and J 6 bases, leaving 24 bases between the germline ends. This CDR3 is built from 18 residues. The CDR3 spells CASSHLRRGKLPGNEQFF. CDR3 nucleotide sequence: TGTGCCAGCAGCCATCTGCGACGGGGGAAACTACCAGGCAATGAGCAGTTCTTC.

About this clonotype: A read error may explain this, as a much larger clone is one base away. The chain couples TRBV29-1 to TRBJ2-7, with D unresolved. The last part of the DNA fits TRBJ2-5 better; the J call may be wrong. CDR1 and CDR2 from the germline V gene are SQVTM and ANQGSEA. The CDR3 sequence is 11 residues long. CDR3 region: CGVEPLETQYF. The CDR3 DNA sequence: TGCGGCGTTGAACCCTTGGAGACCCAGTACTTC.

The V call is TRBV5-1, the J call TRBJ2-1; D unresolved. This CDR3 has 14 amino acids. CDR1 is SGHRS and CDR2 is YFSETQ in the germline V gene. V was pared by 2 bases and J by 4 bases, with 10 bases between. The CDR3 bases are TGCGCCAGCAGCTTTTACCGGATTTACAATGAGCAGTTCTTC. This codes for CASSFYRIYNEQFF.

The rearrangement joins TRBV4-1 to TRBJ2-3; 13 nucleotides align to TRBD2. With V trimmed by 4 bases and J by 4 bases, 5 bases remained unmatched. The CDR3 loop spans 16 amino acids. Germline V CDR1 and CDR2: MGHRA, YSYEKL. CDR3 sequence (DNA): TGCGCCAGCAGCCGCGGACTAGCGGGAGTTTCAGATACGCAGTATTTT. Translating it yields CASSRGLAGVSDTQYF.

The chain employs TRBV5-1 and TRBJ2-5; a weak D match, TRBD1 (5 bases). Germline V gene data show CDR1 as SGHRS and CDR2 as YFSETQ. Trimming stripped 0 bases from V and 5 bases from J, with 14 bases between. The CDR3 consists of 15 residues. CDR3 loop: CASSLEGRGRETQYF. The CDR3 nucleotides are TGCGCCAGCAGCTTGGAGGGTAGGGGTCGCGAGACCCAGTACTTC. Full variable domain (missing parts from reference TRBV5-1 and TRBJ2-5): KAGVTQTPRYLIKTRGQQVTLSCSPISGHRSVSWYQQTPGQGLQFLFEYFSETQRNKGNFPGRFSGRQFSNSRSEMNVSTLELGDSALYLCASSLEGRGRETQYFGPGTRLLVL.

There are a few counts of this clonotype. The chain uses TRBV18 and TRBJ2-1, with 15 bases lining up with TRBD2. Germline CDR1 reads KGHSH; CDR2 reads LQKENI. V lost 2 bases to trimming and J lost 9 bases; unmatched junction nucleotides: 5. This CDR3 is 16 amino acids long. The CDR3 sequence is CASSPGTSGRIGEQFF. In DNA form, the CDR3 reads TGTGCCAGCTCACCAGGGACTAGCGGGAGGATCGGTGAGCAGTTCTTC.

This clonotype was picked up a small number of times. V gene TRBV18 combines with J gene TRBJ1-2; perhaps TRBD1 as D (5 bases). Germline CDR1 KGHSH, CDR2 LQKENI. The V gene lost 4 bases and the J gene lost 1 base, with 10 bases spanning the gap. CDR3 length: 14 residues. In DNA, the CDR3 is TGTGCCAGCTCACGACGGACACTTAACTATGGCTACACCTTC. Amino acids: CASSRRTLNYGYTF.

The chain uses TRBV2 and TRBJ2-5, with 8 bases fitting TRBD1. TRBJ2-7 matches the DNA end more closely, so the J call is doubtful. The CDR3 runs 14 residues. Germline V lookup: CDR1 SNHLY, CDR2 FYNNEI. CDR3 protein: CASSVQGVAYEQYF. The CDR3, as DNA: TGTGCCAGCAGTGTACAGGGGGTTGCCTACGAGCAGTACTTC.

The chain recombines TRBV20-1 with TRBJ2-7; D possibly corresponds to TRBD1 (6 bases). Trimming took off 1 base at V and 0 bases at J, with 16 bases between the two ends. The germline CDR1 and CDR2 sequences are DFQATT and SNEGSKA (reference sequence). The CDR3 runs 16 residues. The CDR3 protein is CSARVRGWRSSYEQYF. The CDR3 DNA reads TGCAGTGCTAGAGTGAGGGGGTGGCGGAGCTCCTACGAGCAGTACTTC.

The chain combines TRBV6-5 with TRBJ2-5, with TRBD1 matching 8 bases. The J call is doubtful: the DNA matches TRBJ2-7 better. Per germline, CDR1 MNHEY and CDR2 SVGAGI. The CDR3 length is 16 residues. The DNA for the CDR3 is TGTGCCAGCAGTTATACTAGGCAAACAGGGGGTGGCGAGCAGTACTTC. This translates into CASSYTRQTGGGEQYF.

This chain joins TRBV5-6 and TRBJ2-1; 9 bases match TRBD1. From germline, CDR1 is SGHDT and CDR2 YYEEEE. The V and J ends lost 4 bases and 4 bases, in that order; junction bases with no gene match: 6. The CDR3 has 15 residues. This chain's CDR3 is CASSVRDREYNEQFF. The DNA of the CDR3 is TGTGCCAGCAGCGTCCGGGACAGGGAATACAATGAGCAGTTCTTC.

This clonotype was detected a few times. This chain joins TRBV10-3 and TRBJ1-2; D is unresolved. Germline CDR1 is ENHRY and CDR2 is SYGVKD. CDR3 length: 12 amino acids. V lost 7 bases and J lost 1, with 7 bases in between. Here the CDR3 DNA reads TGTGCCATCATCCCGGTTAACTATGGCTACACCTTC. This sequence encodes CAIIPVNYGYTF.

This rearrangement joins TRBV6-1 to TRBJ2-5; 11 bases are shared with TRBD2. The ends lost 7 bases at V and 11 bases at J; junction bases unmatched: 9. This CDR3 is built from 13 residues. CDR1 MNHNS and CDR2 SASEGT come from the germline V gene. CDR3 sequence: CASISLAGVGQYF. The CDR3 DNA reads as TGTGCCAGCATTTCACTAGCGGGAGTAGGGCAGTACTTC.

V and J are TRBV12-3 or TRBV12-4 and TRBJ2-1; 7 bases are shared with TRBD2. V lost 3 bases to trimming and J lost 5 bases; unmatched junction nucleotides: 7. The CDR3 sequence is 15 residues long. In nucleotides, the CDR3 is TGTGCCAGCAGTTTGGCAGCGGGGTCCCACAATGAGCAGTTCTTC. Amino acids: CASSLAAGSHNEQFF.

The chain uses TRBV21-1 and TRBJ2-5. TRBV21-1 is reported as a pseudogene. The CDR3 has 19 amino acids. CDR3 loop: CASSKEGRPPTRPAETQYF. DNA of the CDR3: TGTGCCAGCAGCAAAGAAGGCAGGCCGCCAACCAGACCGGCGGAGACCCAGTACTTC.

The gene calls are TRBV21-1 and TRBJ2-7; the D call TRBD1 from the table was never checked on the DNA. TRBV21-1 is marked as a pseudogene. The CDR3 is 15 residues long. DNA of the CDR3: TGTGCCAGCAGCAAAAGGACAGGGGGCGCCTACGAGCAGTACTTC. It is translated as CASSKRTGGAYEQYF.

This sequence joins TRBV6-1 and TRBJ2-2; D may be TRBD1 (5 bases). CDR1 and CDR2 from the germline V gene are MNHNS and SASEGT. The ends were cut back, 2 bases at V and 5 bases at J, with 12 bases in the middle. The CDR3 loop spans 15 amino acids. CDR3 residues: CASSEPRVGTGELFF. Written as DNA, the CDR3 is TGTGCCAGCAGTGAACCCAGGGTTGGGACCGGGGAGCTGTTTTTT.

In this sample, this clonotype turned up a few times. The J gene is TRBJ2-5, the V gene TRBV3-1; 8 nucleotides agree with TRBD2. V was pared by 3 bases and J by 6 bases, with 6 bases of the junction left unmatched. This CDR3 has 14 amino acids. Germline V gives CDR1 LGHDT, CDR2 YNNKEL (reference sequence). As DNA, the CDR3 is TGTGCCAGCAGCCAGTGGACTAGCCTGAAGACCCAGTACTTC. Amino acid sequence: CASSQWTSLKTQYF.

CDR3 sequence (DNA): TGCAGTGCTAGAGATAATGGACAGAACACTGAAGCTTTCTTT. Translating gives CSARDNGQNTEAFF. The V gene is TRBV20-1, the J gene TRBJ1-1; TRBD1 might be the D (5 bases). There are 14 residues in the CDR3. V was cut by 0 bases and J by 1 base, with 9 bases left in between. The germline CDR1 and CDR2 sequences are DFQATT and SNEGSKA (reference sequence).

The chain has TRBV27 and TRBJ2-5; 16 nucleotides match TRBD2. This CDR3 is 20 amino acids long. Germline CDR1 is MNHEY and CDR2 is SMNVEV (reference sequence). J lost 6 bases, V lost 5 bases, and 18 bases had no gene match. CDR3 in DNA: TGTGCCAGCAGTGTCACCGGGACTAGCGGGAGGGCACGAGGATTAAAGACCCAGTACTTC. Amino acid sequence: CASSVTGTSGRARGLKTQYF.